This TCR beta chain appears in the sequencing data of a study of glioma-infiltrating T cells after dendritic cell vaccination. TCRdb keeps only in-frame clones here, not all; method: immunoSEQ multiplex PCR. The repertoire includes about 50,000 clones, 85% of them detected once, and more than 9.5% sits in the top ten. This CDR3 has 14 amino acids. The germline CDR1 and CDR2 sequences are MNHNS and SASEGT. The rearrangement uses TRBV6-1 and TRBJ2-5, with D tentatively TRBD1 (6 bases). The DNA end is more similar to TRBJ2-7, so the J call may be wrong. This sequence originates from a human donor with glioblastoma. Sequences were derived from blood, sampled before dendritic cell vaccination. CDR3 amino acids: CASSGRQVSYEQYF. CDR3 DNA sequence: TGTGCCAGCAGTGGGAGACAGGTTAGCTACGAGCAGTACTTC.